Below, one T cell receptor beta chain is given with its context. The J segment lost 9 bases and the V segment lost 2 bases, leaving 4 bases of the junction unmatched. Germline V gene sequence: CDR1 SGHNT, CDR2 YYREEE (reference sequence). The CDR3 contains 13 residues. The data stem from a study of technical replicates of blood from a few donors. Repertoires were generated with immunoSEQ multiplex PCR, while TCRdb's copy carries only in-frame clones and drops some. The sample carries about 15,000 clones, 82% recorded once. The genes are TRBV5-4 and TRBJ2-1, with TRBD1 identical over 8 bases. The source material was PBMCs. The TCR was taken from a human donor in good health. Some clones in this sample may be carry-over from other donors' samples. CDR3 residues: CASSFDRGGEQFF. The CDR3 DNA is TGTGCCAGCAGCTTTGACAGGGGCGGTGAGCAGTTCTTC.